What follows describes a single TCR beta chain. Its binding antigen is unknown. Within one base of it there is no much larger clone, and no base qualities were kept. The H label marked samples taken from distinct, geographically separated regions of the hepatocellular carcinoma nodule. Every patient had early-stage hepatocellular carcinoma and went to surgical resection without receiving any prior therapy. No macroscopic evidence of necrosis or hemorrhage was present in the sampled areas. Multiple regions from two patients underwent TCR sequencing (ImmunoSeq). Frozen tissue samples from resection were taken at least 1 cm away from one another. Genomic DNA was isolated from bulk tissue with the DNeasy blood and tissue kit. V is shortened by 2 bases, J by 3 bases, and the region joining them spans 6 bases. Counted from cysteine to phenylalanine, this CDR3 has 13 amino acids. The entry retains the CDR3 DNA only, 39 bases that are in frame from base 1. The germline V gene supplies CDR1 SGHTA and CDR2 FQGTGA.

The data were obtained in a study of intratumoral heterogeneity in liver cancer. In the study overall: In the full cohort of more than twelve patients, the median age was roughly 63 years and the majority of patients were male. RNA-seq, DNA sequencing, TCR-seq and SNP array data from multiple regions of hepatocellular carcinoma specimens were combined in the study to investigate intratumor heterogeneity. The overall cohort comprised approximately 74 multiregional samples from 15 or so HCC patients, with roughly 51 tumoral and some 20 adjacent nontumoral regions. Study-level results and caveats: Tumor region a in each sequenced patient had significantly more unique T-cell clonal expansions than region b. The authors acknowledged a relatively low patient number and under-sampled tumor-infiltrating lymphocyte representation as limitations. Overall T cell clonality did not differ significantly between tumor regions within either sequenced patient. TCR sequencing was reported to confirm the RNA-seq-based estimates of regional differences in tumor-infiltrating lymphocyte burden.

Using the immunoSEQ assay, the TCR beta chain CDR3 regions were sequenced from genomic DNA. Primers annealing to V and J segments amplified rearranged VDJ segments. Regarding the original processing steps: Clonality and richness metrics were computed with the ImmunoSeq Analyzer software. Differentially abundant clones between regions were identified using Fisher's exact test plus a beta-binomial method for added stringency. What TCRdb holds here is the immuneACCESS table cut down to in-frame rearrangements. Part of the clones is not present; checked against another copy, under half of the missing clones reflect an unresolved V gene, and the others are unexplained. V and J calls and clone size are as listed in that table; D and trimming were resolved from the DNA. The sample yields 5,000 to 8,000 clones; 55% to 75% were counted once. Clones ranked in the top ten supply about two fifths of the sample.

The sequence is built from TRBV7-3 and TRBJ2-3; TRBD1 is a possible D gene, resting on 5 matching bases. The sequence derives from a woman between 70 and 85 years old with hepatocellular carcinoma. This material consisted of tumor tissue, taken before any cancer treatment. At the DNA level, the sequence is TGTGCCAGCAGCTTAGACAGAACAGATACGCAGTATTTT. Its translation is CASSLDRTDTQYF.